The sequence of this T cell receptor beta chain was determined in a study of regulatory T cells in long-lasting Graves disease. Time point described: newly diagnosed GD, antithyroid drugs for less than 3 months. Extracted PBMC RNA gave rise to the TCR library. Library construction for TCR beta used iRepertoire HTBI primers and Arm-PCR of CDR3 regions. TCRdb itself ran the multiplex PCR reads through MiXCR, one entry per CDR3 protein. There are a few hundred thousand distinct CDR3 sequences in the sample; around 20% occur only once, and around 11% lies in the top ten. This clonotype has a count of ten or more. There are 15 residues in the CDR3. Per germline, CDR1 MDHEN and CDR2 SYDVKM. Trimming left V 6 bases short and J 2 bases short, with 13 bases between. The sample also formed part of further work on T cells in Graves' hyperthyroidism and ophthalmopathy. Per that study: Subjects aged 18 to 65 presented with newly diagnosed hyperthyroidism of less than 2 months' duration. The HTBI set primed first-round TCR CDR3 RT-PCR. Classification by a 13 V-J model distinguished ophthalmopathy from stable hyperthyroidism.

The sequencing here drew on peripheral blood mononuclear cells (PBMCs), taken at new diagnosis, from a patient treated with antithyroid drugs. The sequence came from a woman aged 25-40 years with Graves disease. The chain employs TRBV28 and TRBJ2-2; D perhaps matches TRBD2 (6 bases). This CDR3 is CASRPRDFNTGELFF. The CDR3 region has the DNA TGTGCCAGCAGACCCCGGGACTTCAACACCGGGGAGCTGTTTTTT.